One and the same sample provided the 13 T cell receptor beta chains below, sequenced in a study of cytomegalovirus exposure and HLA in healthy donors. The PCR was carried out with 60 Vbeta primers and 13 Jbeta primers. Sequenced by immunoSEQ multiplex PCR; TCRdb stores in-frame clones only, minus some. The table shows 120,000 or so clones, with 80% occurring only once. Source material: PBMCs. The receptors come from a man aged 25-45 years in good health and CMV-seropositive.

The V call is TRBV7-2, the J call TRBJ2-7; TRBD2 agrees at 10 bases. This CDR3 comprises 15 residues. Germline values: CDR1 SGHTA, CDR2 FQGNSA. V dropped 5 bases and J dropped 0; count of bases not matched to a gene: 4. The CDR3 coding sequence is TGTGCCAGCAGCGTGAGCGGGGGGGCCTCCTACGAGCAGTACTTC. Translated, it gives CASSVSGGASYEQYF.

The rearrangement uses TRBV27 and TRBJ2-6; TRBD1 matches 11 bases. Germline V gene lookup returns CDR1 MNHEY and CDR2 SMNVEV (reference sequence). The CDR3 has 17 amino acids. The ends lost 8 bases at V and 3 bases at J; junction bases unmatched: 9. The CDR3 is CASGSRDRGFGANVLTF. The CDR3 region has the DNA TGTGCCAGCGGTTCCCGGGACAGGGGGTTTGGGGCCAACGTCCTGACTTTC.

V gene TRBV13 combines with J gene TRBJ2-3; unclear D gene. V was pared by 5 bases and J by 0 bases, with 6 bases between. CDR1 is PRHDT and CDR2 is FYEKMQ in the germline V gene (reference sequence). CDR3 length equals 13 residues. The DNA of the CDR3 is TGTGCCAGCAGCAGTAGTAGCACAGATACGCAGTATTTT. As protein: CASSSSSTDTQYF.

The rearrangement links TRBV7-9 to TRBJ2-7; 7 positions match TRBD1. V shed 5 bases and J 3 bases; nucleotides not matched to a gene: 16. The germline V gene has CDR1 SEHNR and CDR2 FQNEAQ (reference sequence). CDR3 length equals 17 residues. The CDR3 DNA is TGTGCCAGCAGCCCGCCAGGGTGGGACAGAGGGAACTACGAGCAGTACTTC. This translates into CASSPPGWDRGNYEQYF.

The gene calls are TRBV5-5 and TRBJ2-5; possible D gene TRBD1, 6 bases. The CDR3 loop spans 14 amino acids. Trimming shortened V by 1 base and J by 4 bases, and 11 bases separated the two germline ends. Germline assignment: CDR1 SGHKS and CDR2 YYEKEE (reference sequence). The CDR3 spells CASSLPSGVETQYF. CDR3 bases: TGTGCCAGCAGCTTGCCGTCAGGGGTAGAGACCCAGTACTTC.

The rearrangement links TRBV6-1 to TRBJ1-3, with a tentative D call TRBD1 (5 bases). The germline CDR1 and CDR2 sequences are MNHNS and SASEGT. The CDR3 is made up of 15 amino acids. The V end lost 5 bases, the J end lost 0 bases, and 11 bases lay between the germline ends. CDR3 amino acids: CASSSMGGSGNTIYF. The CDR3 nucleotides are TGTGCCAGCAGTTCCATGGGGGGCTCTGGAAACACCATATATTTT.

CDR3 bases: TGTGCCTGGTACCGGGTCGCCACTGAAGCTTTCTTT. Translating gives CAWYRVATEAFF. V and J are TRBV30 and TRBJ1-1; no clear D. The length of the CDR3 is 12 residues. V was clipped by 5 bases and J by 4 bases, with 11 bases between them. Germline CDR1 reads GTSNPN; CDR2 reads SVGIG (reference sequence). The full variable domain, in which reference TRBV30 and TRBJ1-1 provide the parts outside the CDR3, is SQTIHQWPATLVQPVGSPLSLECTVEGTSNPNLYWYRQAAGRGLQLLFYSVGIGQISSEVPQNLSASRPQDRQFILSSKKLLLSDSGFYLCAWYRVATEAFFGQGTRLTVV.

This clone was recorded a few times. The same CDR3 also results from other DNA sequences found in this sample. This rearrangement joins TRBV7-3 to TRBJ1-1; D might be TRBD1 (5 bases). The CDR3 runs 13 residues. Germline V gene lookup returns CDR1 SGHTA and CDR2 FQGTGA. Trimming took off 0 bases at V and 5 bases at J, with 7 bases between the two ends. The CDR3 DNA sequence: TGTGCCAGCAGCTTAACGGAGGGGACTGAAGCTTTCTTT. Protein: CASSLTEGTEAFF.

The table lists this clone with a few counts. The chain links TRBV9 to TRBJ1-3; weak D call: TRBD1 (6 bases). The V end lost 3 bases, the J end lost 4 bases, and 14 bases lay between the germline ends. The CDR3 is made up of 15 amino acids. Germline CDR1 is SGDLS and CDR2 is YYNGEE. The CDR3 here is CASSADRTPGNTIYF. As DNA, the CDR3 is TGTGCCAGCAGCGCCGACAGGACACCCGGAAACACCATATATTTT. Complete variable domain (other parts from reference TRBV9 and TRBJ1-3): DSGVTQTPKHLITATGQRVTLRCSPRSGDLSVYWYQQSLDQGLQFLIQYYNGEERAKGNILERFSAQQFPDLHSELNLSSLELGDSALYFCASSADRTPGNTIYFGEGSWLTVV.

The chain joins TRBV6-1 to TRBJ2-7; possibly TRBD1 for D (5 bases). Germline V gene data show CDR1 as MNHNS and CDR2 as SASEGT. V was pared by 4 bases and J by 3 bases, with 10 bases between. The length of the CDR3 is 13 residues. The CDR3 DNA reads TGTGCCAGCAGTGGGGGCCAGAACTACGAGCAGTACTTC. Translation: CASSGGQNYEQYF.

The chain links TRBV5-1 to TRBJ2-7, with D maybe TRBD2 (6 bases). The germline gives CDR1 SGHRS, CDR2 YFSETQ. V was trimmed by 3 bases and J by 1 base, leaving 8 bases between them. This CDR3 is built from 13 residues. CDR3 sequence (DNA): TGCGCCAGCAGCTACGGAGGGTCCTACGAGCAGTACTTC. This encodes CASSYGGSYEQYF.

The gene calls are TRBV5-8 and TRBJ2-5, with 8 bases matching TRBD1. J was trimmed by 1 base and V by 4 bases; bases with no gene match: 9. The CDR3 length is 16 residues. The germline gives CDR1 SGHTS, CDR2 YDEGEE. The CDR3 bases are TGTGCCAGCAGCCTCTGGCACAGGGGGAGCCAAGAGACCCAGTACTTC. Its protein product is CASSLWHRGSQETQYF.

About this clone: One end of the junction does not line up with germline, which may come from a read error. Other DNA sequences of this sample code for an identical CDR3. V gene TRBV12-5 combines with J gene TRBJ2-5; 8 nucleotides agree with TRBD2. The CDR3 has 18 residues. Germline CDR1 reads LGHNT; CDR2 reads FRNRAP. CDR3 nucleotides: TGTGCTAGTGGTTTGGTACCTAGGACTAGCCTAACGGAAGAGACTCAGTACTTC. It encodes CASGLVPRTSLTEETQYF.